Each of the 25 T cell receptor beta chains below was sequenced from the same sample in a study of cytomegalovirus exposure and HLA in healthy donors. The PCR contained 60 Vbeta and 13 Jbeta primers. Measured with immunoSEQ multiplex PCR; TCRdb has only the in-frame clones, and not every one. The sample records roughly 180,000 clones, roughly 70% being singletons. The sequenced material came from PBMCs. Receptors were obtained from a male donor in good health and CMV-seronegative.

This clone has more than one count but fewer than ten. The chain recombines TRBV4-3 with TRBJ2-1; tentatively, D is TRBD2 (6 bases). Germline CDR1 and CDR2: LGHNA and YSLEER. V was clipped by 0 bases and J by 4 bases, with 16 bases between them. The CDR3 is 17 residues long. CDR3 protein: CASSQDLGTLTYNEQFF. In nucleotides, the CDR3 is TGCGCCAGCAGCCAAGATTTGGGGACTCTAACTTACAATGAGCAGTTCTTC.

The V gene is TRBV9, the J gene TRBJ2-3; D gene unclear. The CDR3 runs to 14 residues. V shed 0 bases and J shed 2 bases, with 7 bases lying between them. Germline CDR1 reads SGDLS; CDR2 reads YYNGEE. DNA of the CDR3: TGTGCCAGCAGCGTAGCTACTAACACAGATACGCAGTATTTT. This codes for CASSVATNTDTQYF.

This sequence joins TRBV28 and TRBJ2-3, with 7 bases aligning to TRBD1. The CDR3 runs to 14 residues. V was pared by 9 bases and J by 3 bases, with 9 bases of the junction left unmatched. The germline CDR1 and CDR2 sequences are MDHEN and SYDVKM. CDR3 protein: CASKWAGGTDTQYF. In DNA, the CDR3 is TGTGCCAGTAAATGGGCAGGGGGTACAGATACGCAGTATTTT.

The rearrangement links TRBV7-4 to TRBJ2-1, with 11 bases that match TRBD2. The germline V gene encodes CDR1 SGHVT and CDR2 SQSDAQ. This CDR3 has 17 amino acids. J gave up 3 bases and V 2 bases, and 6 bases lay outside the gene matches. The CDR3 bases are TGTGCCAGCAGCTTAATTAGCGGGAGGGCCTTCTACAATGAGCAGTTCTTC. It translates to CASSLISGRAFYNEQFF.

This chain connects TRBV19 to TRBJ1-6, with TRBD1 matching over 7 bases. Germline V gene lookup returns CDR1 LNHDA and CDR2 SQIVND (reference sequence). Germline trimming cut 7 bases from V and 0 bases from J; bases unmatched to any gene: 6. The CDR3 is made up of 16 amino acids. The CDR3 spells CASTPDRSSYNSPLHF. As DNA, the CDR3 is TGTGCCAGTACCCCGGACAGGAGCTCCTATAATTCACCCCTCCACTTT.

This clone has a handful of counts. The gene calls are TRBV27 and TRBJ2-1; 8 nucleotides match TRBD2. J lost 6 bases, V lost 3 bases, and 10 bases had no gene match. The length of the CDR3 is 16 residues. CDR1 is MNHEY and CDR2 is SMNVEV in the germline V gene (reference sequence). The CDR3 sequence: CASSFSGTSIVNEQFF. DNA of the CDR3: TGTGCCAGCAGTTTCTCCGGGACTAGTATCGTCAATGAGCAGTTCTTC.

This clone was counted only a few times. The rearrangement joins TRBV29-1 to TRBJ2-1; TRBD2 matches at 7 bases. The germline CDR1 and CDR2 sequences are SQVTM and ANQGSEA. This CDR3 contains 13 residues. J lost 5 bases, V lost 7 bases, and 8 bases had no gene match. The DNA for the CDR3 is TGCAGCGCAAACTGGGGAGGGAACAATGAGCAGTTCTTC. Encoded protein: CSANWGGNNEQFF.

This chain links TRBV18 with TRBJ1-3, with D possibly matching TRBD1 (6 bases). Germline V gene sequence: CDR1 KGHSH, CDR2 LQKENI. The CDR3 runs to 16 residues. Between the trimmed V and J ends, which lost 0 bases and 8 bases, there was a span of 17 bases. CDR3 sequence: CASSPPTGTDGHTIYF. The CDR3, as DNA: TGTGCCAGCTCACCACCCACAGGGACGGATGGGCACACCATATATTTT. The complete variable domain, with remaining parts taken from reference TRBV18 and TRBJ1-3, reads NAGVMQNPRHLVRRRGQEARLRCSPMKGHSHVYWYRQLPEEGLKFMVYLQKENIIDESGMPKERFSAEFPKEGPSILRIQQVVRGDSAAYFCASSPPTGTDGHTIYFGEGSWLTVV.

The chain combines TRBV19 with TRBJ1-1; D is unclear. From germline, CDR1 is LNHDA and CDR2 SQIVND (reference sequence). The CDR3 extends over 13 amino acids. The V end was cut by 10 bases, the J end by 8 bases, with 20 bases between. The CDR3 DNA follows: TGTGCCACTATGATTGGCCCCTTGGGCGAAGCTTTCTTT. Protein: CATMIGPLGEAFF.

The V call is TRBV10-3, the J call TRBJ2-7, with D possibly being TRBD2 (5 bases). Between the trimmed V and J ends, which lost 3 bases and 0 bases, there was a span of 15 bases. The CDR3 spans 16 residues. From germline, CDR1 is ENHRY and CDR2 SYGVKD. The CDR3 region is CAISEPGGRSSYEQYF. In DNA, the CDR3 is TGTGCCATCAGTGAACCCGGCGGGCGGAGCTCCTACGAGCAGTACTTC.

The chain links TRBV27 to TRBJ1-5, with 7 bases aligning to TRBD1. CDR1 MNHEY and CDR2 SMNVEV come from the germline V gene (reference sequence). The ends lost 6 bases at V and 1 base at J; junction bases unmatched: 12. CDR3 length: 17 amino acids. In DNA form, the CDR3 reads TGTGCCAGCAGGGCTACAGGGGAAGGTAACAGCAATCAGCCCCAGCATTTT. Translated, it gives CASRATGEGNSNQPQHF.

The rearrangement links TRBV5-1 to TRBJ2-7; 10 nucleotides match TRBD1. CDR3 length: 14 amino acids. The V and J ends lost 4 bases and 6 bases, in that order; junction bases with no gene match: 7. The germline CDR1 and CDR2 sequences are SGHRS and YFSETQ. The CDR3 DNA reads TGCGCCAGCAGCCTGACAGGGGGCAAGCTCGAGCAGTACTTC. It specifies CASSLTGGKLEQYF.

The gene calls are TRBV30 and TRBJ1-5; maybe TRBD1 (6 bases). Germline assignment: CDR1 GTSNPN and CDR2 SVGIG (reference sequence). The CDR3 covers 16 residues. Between the trimmed V and J ends, which lost 5 bases and 1 base, there was a span of 18 bases. CDR3 protein: CAWSPYRVGSNQPQHF. CDR3 sequence (DNA): TGTGCCTGGTCCCCCTACAGGGTGGGGAGCAATCAGCCCCAGCATTTT.

This clone has just a few counts. The chain has TRBV6-4 and TRBJ1-5; unclear D gene. Germline V CDR1 and CDR2: MRHNA, SNTAGT. Trimming took 6 bases from V and 1 from J, leaving 13 bases between them. CDR3 length: 15 amino acids. The CDR3 DNA sequence: TGTGCCAGCAGCGAGCGAGGAGACAGCAATCAGCCCCAGCATTTT. Encoded protein: CASSERGDSNQPQHF.

In regard to this clone: Mismatch with germline at one junction end may stem from a read error. Written as DNA, the CDR3 is TGTTCCAGCAGCTTAGCCCTTTGGGACAGGGGATACGAGCAGTACTTC. Its protein is CSSSLALWDRGYEQYF. The chain is built from TRBV7-9 and TRBJ2-7; 10 bases align to TRBD1. CDR3 length equals 16 residues. Germline V gene data show CDR1 as SEHNR and CDR2 as FQNEAQ (reference sequence).

The chain employs TRBV30 and TRBJ2-3; 15 nucleotides match TRBD2. In germline, CDR1 is GTSNPN, CDR2 SVGIG (reference sequence). J was trimmed by 5 bases and V by 2 bases; bases with no gene match: 8. The CDR3 sequence is 17 residues long. The CDR3 bases are TGTGCCTGGAGTACAAGGACTAGCGGGGGGGCCTTAGATACGCAGTATTTT. As protein: CAWSTRTSGGALDTQYF.

There are a few counts of this clone. This chain connects TRBV27 to TRBJ2-3; TRBD2 matches at 8 bases. Germline V gene lookup returns CDR1 MNHEY and CDR2 SMNVEV (reference sequence). The V and J ends lost 4 bases and 3 bases, in that order; junction bases with no gene match: 0. The length of the CDR3 is 13 residues. The CDR3 coding sequence is TGTGCCAGCAGTTCGGGGGGGACAGATACGCAGTATTTT. Residues: CASSSGGTDTQYF.

The chain links TRBV11-2 to TRBJ1-2, with D tentatively TRBD1 (6 bases). The germline V and J ends were trimmed by 1 base and 4 bases, with 7 bases remaining between them. In germline, CDR1 is SGHAT, CDR2 FQNNGV. The CDR3 sequence is 13 residues long. The CDR3 here is CASSLGTVYGYTF. Written as DNA, the CDR3 is TGTGCCAGCAGCTTAGGGACAGTCTATGGCTACACCTTC.

This chain joins TRBV4-1 and TRBJ1-1, with TRBD1 as a possible D gene (5 bases). The V gene's germline CDR1 is MGHRA and CDR2 YSYEKL. Between the trimmed V and J ends, which lost 8 bases and 1 base, there was a span of 11 bases. The CDR3 covers 13 residues. Here the CDR3 reads CASGAGPNTEAFF. CDR3 DNA: TGCGCCAGCGGGGCAGGGCCGAACACTGAAGCTTTCTTT.

J is TRBJ1-2 and V is TRBV6-5; D might be TRBD1 (5 bases). The germline V and J ends were trimmed by 2 bases and 8 bases, with 18 bases remaining between them. This CDR3 spans 15 amino acids. Germline V gene sequence: CDR1 MNHEY, CDR2 SVGAGI. CDR3 loop: CASSYTPDSGGGYTF. CDR3 nucleotides: TGTGCCAGCAGTTACACGCCGGACTCGGGGGGAGGCTACACCTTC.

CDR3 amino acids: CASSEAFAGALGETQYF. For the CDR3, the DNA is TGTGCCAGCAGTGAAGCGTTTGCGGGGGCGCTTGGGGAGACCCAGTACTTC. The chain employs TRBV6-1 and TRBJ2-5; TRBD2 might be the D (7 bases). Germline V gene data show CDR1 as MNHNS and CDR2 as SASEGT. The CDR3 has 17 amino acids. With 0 bases removed from V and 5 bases from J, the gap between germline ends came to 19 bases.

This chain uses TRBV19 with TRBJ2-3; D is perhaps TRBD1 (6 bases). Germline values: CDR1 LNHDA, CDR2 SQIVND (reference sequence). The CDR3 is 14 residues long. V was shortened by 3 bases and J by 2 bases, with 9 bases between the two germline ends. CDR3 sequence (DNA): TGTGCCAGTAGTATCGGACAGCCCACAGATACGCAGTATTTT. Amino acids: CASSIGQPTDTQYF.

The V call is TRBV6-6, the J call TRBJ2-1, with 7 positions matching TRBD2. CDR1 and CDR2 (germline): MNHNY, SVGAGI (reference sequence). Trimming at V came to 8 bases and at J to 0 bases, leaving 7 bases not matched to a gene. This CDR3 region has 15 residues. CDR3 DNA: TGTGCCAGCTATCGCGGGGGTAGCTCCTACAATGAGCAGTTCTTC. Translation: CASYRGGSSYNEQFF.

The CDR3 DNA follows: TGTGCCAGCACCCGCGATCTCGTAGTCGGGTCCAATGAGCAGTTCTTC. Protein: CASTRDLVVGSNEQFF. J is TRBJ2-1 and V is TRBV7-8; the D is unclear. V dropped 7 bases and J dropped 6 bases, with 22 bases sitting between them. Germline assignment: CDR1 SGHVS and CDR2 FQNEAQ. The CDR3 has 16 residues.

V usage is TRBV7-9 and J usage is TRBJ2-7; 7 nucleotides line up with TRBD1. The germline gives CDR1 SEHNR, CDR2 FQNEAQ (reference sequence). The CDR3 is 14 amino acids. V lost 7 bases to trimming and J lost 1 base; unmatched junction nucleotides: 7. The CDR3 DNA is TGTGCCAGCACCCCTAAGGGGGCTTCCTACGAGCAGTACTTC. Its translation is CASTPKGASYEQYF.